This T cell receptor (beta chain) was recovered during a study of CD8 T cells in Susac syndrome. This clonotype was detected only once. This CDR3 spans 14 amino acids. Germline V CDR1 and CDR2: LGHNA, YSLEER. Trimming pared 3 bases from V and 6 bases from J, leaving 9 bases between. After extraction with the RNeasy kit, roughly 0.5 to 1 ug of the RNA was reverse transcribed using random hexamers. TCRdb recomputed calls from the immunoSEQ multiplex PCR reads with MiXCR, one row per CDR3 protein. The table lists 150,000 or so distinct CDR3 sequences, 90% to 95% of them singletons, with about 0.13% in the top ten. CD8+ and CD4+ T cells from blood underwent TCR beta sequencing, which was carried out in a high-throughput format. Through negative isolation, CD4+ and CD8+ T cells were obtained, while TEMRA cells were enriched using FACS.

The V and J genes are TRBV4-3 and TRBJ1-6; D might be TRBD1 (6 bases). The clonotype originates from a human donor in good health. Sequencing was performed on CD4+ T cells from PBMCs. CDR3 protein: CASSQVRGNSPLHF. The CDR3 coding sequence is TGCGCCAGCAGCCAGGTCAGGGGTAATTCACCCCTCCACTTT.